What follows are 5 T cell receptor beta chains derived from one specimen sequenced in a study of blood T cell repertoires in COVID-19. Clones were sequenced by immunoSEQ multiplex PCR, and TCRdb holds only the in-frame ones, with some missing. Among 380,000 or so clones listed, approximately 85% were seen once. The source material was PBMCs or T cells enriched from blood (not recorded which). Source of these receptors: a woman aged 40 to 50 with acute COVID-19.

In DNA form, the CDR3 reads TGTGCCAGCAGCAAAGGTAGGGGGATCTATGGCTACACCTTC. Protein sequence: CASSKGRGIYGYTF. The V and J genes are TRBV21-1 and TRBJ1-2; TRBD1, the D gene given by the table, was not confirmed from the DNA. TRBV21-1 is classified as a pseudogene. The CDR3 loop spans 14 amino acids.

The CDR3 protein is CASSELPGSLPRDTIYF. The CDR3 region has the DNA TGTGCCAGCAGTGAACTACCAGGGTCCCTGCCAAGAGACACCATATATTTT. The V gene is TRBV2, the J gene TRBJ1-3; maybe TRBD1 (5 bases). With 2 bases removed from V and 8 bases from J, the gap between germline ends came to 22 bases. This CDR3 contains 17 residues. CDR1 and CDR2 (germline): SNHLY, FYNNEI.

This sequence joins TRBV11-2 and TRBJ2-1; the D gene is possibly TRBD2 (6 bases). V was pared by 7 bases and J by 10 bases, with 17 bases between. CDR3 length: 13 amino acids. CDR1 SGHAT and CDR2 FQNNGV come from the germline V gene. CDR3 region: CASTLGGSGEQFF. CDR3 nucleotides: TGTGCCAGCACCCTCGGGGGATCTGGGGAGCAGTTCTTC.

The chain carries TRBV6-5 and TRBJ1-2; no firm D call. V shed 7 bases and J shed 1 base, with 4 bases lying between them. The CDR3 length is 11 residues. CDR1 MNHEY and CDR2 SVGAGI come from the germline V gene. CDR3 residues: CASTFNYGYTF. CDR3 coding DNA: TGTGCCAGCACATTTAACTATGGCTACACCTTC.

J is TRBJ2-3 and V is TRBV9, with 10 bases matching TRBD2. V gave up 3 bases and J gave up 2 bases; unmatched junction bases: 6. Germline V gene data show CDR1 as SGDLS and CDR2 as YYNGEE. This CDR3 has 16 residues. The CDR3 loop reads CASSATSGQVTDTQYF. For the CDR3, the DNA is TGTGCCAGCAGCGCGACTAGCGGGCAAGTCACAGATACGCAGTATTTT.